The 30 T cell receptor beta chains below were found in one sample sequenced in a study of cytomegalovirus exposure and HLA in healthy donors. A multiplex PCR was run with 60 Vbeta primers and 13 Jbeta primers. Clones were read by immunoSEQ multiplex PCR, and TCRdb kept only the in-frame ones, dropping some. The sample carries 150,000 to 200,000 clones, about 77% recorded once. The specimen sequenced was PBMCs. All receptors derive from a man under 40 in good health and CMV-seronegative.

The V and J genes are TRBV5-4 and TRBJ2-7, with 11 bases fitting TRBD1. Trimming took 0 bases from V and 6 from J; bases not matched to a gene: 5. CDR1 is SGHNT and CDR2 is YYREEE in the germline V gene (reference sequence). This CDR3 is built from 15 residues. CDR3 bases: TGTGCCAGCAGCTTGGAAGGACAGGGGGCGTTCGAGCAGTACTTC. This gives the protein CASSLEGQGAFEQYF.

The genes are TRBV14 and TRBJ1-5; possible D gene TRBD1, 5 bases. This CDR3 has 14 residues. Germline loops: CDR1 SGHDN, CDR2 FVKESK. With 1 base removed from V and 9 bases from J, the gap between germline ends came to 13 bases. CDR3 in amino acids: CASSQAGRGRPQHF. CDR3 DNA: TGTGCCAGCAGCCAAGCAGGGCGAGGAAGGCCCCAGCATTTT.

This clone was recorded once. V usage is TRBV30 and J usage is TRBJ1-2, with D perhaps TRBD1 (6 bases). V gave up 8 bases and J gave up 4 bases, with 14 bases separating them. The germline V gene has CDR1 GTSNPN and CDR2 SVGIG (reference sequence). The CDR3 is 12 amino acids. The CDR3 loop reads CALKQGPYGYTF. CDR3 nucleotides: TGTGCCCTAAAACAGGGACCCTATGGCTACACCTTC. Using reference TRBV30 and TRBJ1-2 for the parts outside the CDR3, the full variable domain is SQTIHQWPATLVQPVGSPLSLECTVEGTSNPNLYWYRQAAGRGLQLLFYSVGIGQISSEVPQNLSASRPQDRQFILSSKKLLLSDSGFYLCALKQGPYGYTFGSGTRLTVV.

V and J are TRBV27 and TRBJ1-5; no clear D. V shed 3 bases and J shed 2 bases, with 8 bases lying between them. The CDR3 has 14 amino acids. Germline V gene sequence: CDR1 MNHEY, CDR2 SMNVEV (reference sequence). CDR3 loop: CASSLARGNQPQHF. CDR3 DNA: TGTGCCAGCAGTTTGGCCCGGGGCAATCAGCCCCAGCATTTT.

This sequence joins TRBV7-3 and TRBJ2-1; 9 bases match TRBD1. The CDR3 runs to 17 residues. V lost 3 bases to trimming and J lost 4 bases; unmatched junction nucleotides: 10. Germline V gene lookup returns CDR1 SGHTA and CDR2 FQGTGA. The CDR3 sequence is CASSLGSWTGDYNEQFF. CDR3 nucleotides: TGTGCCAGCAGCTTGGGGTCCTGGACAGGGGATTACAATGAGCAGTTCTTC.

The V gene is TRBV5-1, the J gene TRBJ2-5, with 7 bases identical to TRBD2. Germline V lookup: CDR1 SGHRS, CDR2 YFSETQ. The CDR3 spans 14 residues. J gave up 2 bases and V 5 bases, and 6 bases lay outside the gene matches. For the CDR3, the DNA is TGCGCCAGCAGGGCGGCGGGGGTGCAAGAGACCCAGTACTTC. Protein sequence: CASRAAGVQETQYF.

This rearrangement joins TRBV18 to TRBJ2-3; a possible D gene is TRBD1 (5 bases). CDR3 size: 15 residues. V lost 3 bases to trimming and J lost 0 bases, with 10 bases between them. Germline lookup yields CDR1 KGHSH and CDR2 LQKENI. This CDR3 reads CASSPRQSSTDTQYF. CDR3 DNA sequence: TGTGCCAGCTCACCCCGACAGTCTAGCACAGATACGCAGTATTTT.

The rearrangement joins TRBV15 to TRBJ2-2; tentatively, D is TRBD2 (6 bases). Germline-derived CDR1 and CDR2 are LNHNV and YYDKDF (reference sequence). Trimming removed 6 bases at V and 1 base at J, with 12 bases between. CDR3 size: 15 residues. The CDR3 protein is CATRAGLRNTGELFF. As DNA, the CDR3 is TGTGCCACCAGGGCGGGGTTGAGGAACACCGGGGAGCTGTTTTTT.

As for this clone: Within the sample, other DNA sequences also encode this same CDR3. V gene TRBV15 combines with J gene TRBJ2-3; tentative D call: TRBD2 (5 bases). From germline, CDR1 is LNHNV and CDR2 YYDKDF (reference sequence). This CDR3 is built from 16 residues. V gave up 0 bases and J gave up 0 bases, with 10 bases separating them. The CDR3 loop reads CATSRDRGASTDTQYF. CDR3 in DNA: TGTGCCACCAGCAGAGATCGGGGTGCCAGCACAGATACGCAGTATTTT.

The chain couples TRBV6-5 to TRBJ2-3; 12 bases line up with TRBD2. The CDR3 spans 14 residues. Germline CDR1 and CDR2: MNHEY and SVGAGI. Unmatched junction bases numbered 2, after V lost 7 bases and J lost 3 bases. This chain's CDR3 is CASTGTSGTDTQYF. CDR3 nucleotides: TGTGCCAGCACCGGGACTAGCGGGACAGATACGCAGTATTTT.

The chain employs TRBV9 and TRBJ1-5; D unresolved. The CDR3 is made up of 14 amino acids. Trimming stripped 0 bases from V and 5 bases from J, with 9 bases between. Germline loops: CDR1 SGDLS, CDR2 YYNGEE. Written as DNA, the CDR3 is TGTGCCAGCAGCGTAGATGTTAGTGATCAGCCCCAGCATTTT. Encoded protein: CASSVDVSDQPQHF.

The chain is built from TRBV5-1 and TRBJ2-1, with 8 bases matching TRBD2. With 0 bases clipped from V and 5 bases from J, the junction kept 7 bases outside the gene matches. This CDR3 contains 16 residues. Germline V CDR1 and CDR2: SGHRS, YFSETQ. CDR3 amino acids: CASSLVPGTRNNEQFF. The CDR3, as DNA: TGCGCCAGCAGCTTGGTCCCCGGGACTAGAAACAATGAGCAGTTCTTC.

The chain recombines TRBV30 with TRBJ1-1, with D tentatively TRBD1 (5 bases). The V and J ends lost 2 bases and 3 bases respectively, with 16 bases between them. This CDR3 region has 15 residues. Germline V gene data show CDR1 as GTSNPN and CDR2 as SVGIG (reference sequence). CDR3 nucleotides: TGTGCCTGGAGTTCTGGAGGGGCGGGGGACACTGAAGCTTTCTTT. It yields the protein CAWSSGGAGDTEAFF.

This chain uses TRBV5-1 with TRBJ1-4; 8 bases are shared with TRBD1. The trim removed 4 bases at V and 7 bases at J, leaving 6 bases unmatched. In germline, CDR1 is SGHRS, CDR2 YFSETQ. The CDR3 length is 14 residues. The CDR3 sequence: CASSVGDRIEKLFF. The CDR3 nucleotides read TGCGCCAGCAGCGTGGGGGACAGGATTGAAAAACTGTTTTTT. Full variable domain (rest looked up from reference TRBV5-1 and TRBJ1-4): KAGVTQTPRYLIKTRGQQVTLSCSPISGHRSVSWYQQTPGQGLQFLFEYFSETQRNKGNFPGRFSGRQFSNSRSEMNVSTLELGDSALYLCASSVGDRIEKLFFGSGTQLSVL.

The chain is built from TRBV9 and TRBJ2-7; 9 bases are a match to TRBD2. The trim removed 3 bases at V and 7 bases at J, leaving 11 bases unmatched. CDR3 size: 15 residues. The germline CDR1 and CDR2 sequences are SGDLS and YYNGEE. The CDR3 spells CASSGPPGGRGEQYF. The CDR3, as DNA: TGTGCCAGCAGCGGCCCCCCCGGCGGGAGGGGTGAGCAGTACTTC. The variable domain in full, with the rest retrieved from reference TRBV9 and TRBJ2-7, is DSGVTQTPKHLITATGQRVTLRCSPRSGDLSVYWYQQSLDQGLQFLIQYYNGEERAKGNILERFSAQQFPDLHSELNLSSLELGDSALYFCASSGPPGGRGEQYFGPGTRLTVT.

The rearrangement joins TRBV18 to TRBJ2-7; 11 bases fit TRBD1. The V gene end was trimmed by 3 bases and the J gene end by 1 base; junction bases not matched to a gene: 5. From germline, CDR1 is KGHSH and CDR2 LQKENI. The CDR3 spans 16 residues. CDR3 sequence: CASSPSGTGGSYEQYF. Written as DNA, the CDR3 is TGTGCCAGCTCACCTTCCGGGACAGGGGGTTCCTACGAGCAGTACTTC.

J is TRBJ1-4 and V is TRBV15; 7 bases are shared with TRBD1. The CDR3 has 16 amino acids. Germline V gene lookup returns CDR1 LNHNV and CDR2 YYDKDF (reference sequence). V was clipped by 0 bases and J by 5 bases; unmatched bases: 6. The CDR3 DNA is TGTGCCACCAGCAGAGATTCGGGACAGAGGAATGAAAAACTGTTTTTT. It encodes CATSRDSGQRNEKLFF.

The rearrangement uses TRBV9 and TRBJ1-1; D unresolved. Germline CDR1 SGDLS, CDR2 YYNGEE. CDR3 size: 12 residues. V dropped 4 bases and J dropped 3 bases, with 7 bases sitting between them. The CDR3: CASSLSDTEAFF. CDR3 coding DNA: TGTGCCAGCAGCCTTTCGGACACTGAAGCTTTCTTT.

This chain joins TRBV18 and TRBJ2-2; D may be TRBD2 (6 bases). The CDR3 is 15 amino acids. Trimming took 5 bases from V and 4 from J, leaving 14 bases between them. Germline-derived CDR1 and CDR2 are KGHSH and LQKENI. The CDR3 DNA follows: TGTGCCAGCTCAGAGAATAGCGGTAGCACCGGGGAGCTGTTTTTT. Amino acid sequence: CASSENSGSTGELFF.

Concerning this clone itself: The junction departs from the called germline gene at one end, perhaps through a read error. V gene TRBV7-7 combines with J gene TRBJ1-3; 7 bases align to TRBD1. CDR3 size: 15 residues. Germline CDR1 SSHAT, CDR2 FNYEAQ (reference sequence). Here the CDR3 DNA reads TGTGCTAGCAGCTTAGCAGGGGGCTCTGGAAACACCATATATTTT. Translated: CASSLAGGSGNTIYF. The complete variable domain, with remaining parts taken from reference TRBV7-7 and TRBJ1-3, reads GAGVSQSPRYKVTKRGQDVTLRCDPISSHATLYWYQQALGQGPEFLTYFNYEAQPDKSGLPSDRFSAERPEGSISTLTIQRTEQRDSAMYRCASSLAGGSGNTIYFGEGSWLTVV.

V is TRBV5-6 and J is TRBJ2-3; TRBD1 is a possible D gene (6 bases). The CDR3 totals 16 residues. Trimming pared 4 bases from V and 0 bases from J, leaving 15 bases between. Germline CDR1 is SGHDT and CDR2 is YYEEEE. This CDR3 is CASSPVRTASTDTQYF. CDR3 nucleotides: TGTGCCAGCAGCCCAGTGCGGACAGCCAGCACAGATACGCAGTATTTT.

Remarks on this clone: A junction boundary mismatches the germline segment, possibly from a read error. The chain joins TRBV7-7 to TRBJ2-2, with a tentative D call TRBD2 (5 bases). The CDR3 is 14 amino acids. In germline, CDR1 is SSHAT, CDR2 FNYEAQ (reference sequence). The CDR3 DNA sequence: TGTGCTAGCAGCTCCTGGACGGGATCCGGGGAGCTGTTTTTT. It codes for CASSSWTGSGELFF.

The chain has TRBV7-2 and TRBJ2-2; D ambiguous. Per germline, CDR1 SGHTA and CDR2 FQGNSA. V shed 5 bases and J shed 4 bases, with 5 bases lying between them. This CDR3 has 12 residues. CDR3 region: CASSRVTGELFF. The CDR3 nucleotides are TGTGCCAGCAGCCGCGTCACCGGGGAGCTGTTTTTT.

This clone was picked up a small number of times. The J gene is TRBJ1-1, the V gene TRBV5-8, with D possibly matching TRBD1 (6 bases). The CDR3 sequence is 14 residues long. V was cut by 0 bases and J by 3 bases, with 9 bases left in between. Germline CDR1 reads SGHTS; CDR2 reads YDEGEE. The CDR3 DNA is TGTGCCAGCAGCTTGGGAAGGACAGACACTGAAGCTTTCTTT. The encoded protein is CASSLGRTDTEAFF.

This clone has a handful of counts. V gene TRBV30 combines with J gene TRBJ2-1, with TRBD2 matching 11 bases. V shed 4 bases and J 6 bases; nucleotides not matched to a gene: 8. The V gene's germline CDR1 is GTSNPN and CDR2 SVGIG (reference sequence). The length of the CDR3 is 15 residues. The CDR3 region has the DNA TGTGCCTGGAACCCGGGACTAGCGGTCTCCAATGAGCAGTTCTTC. Translating it yields CAWNPGLAVSNEQFF.

V is TRBV7-9 and J is TRBJ2-1, with D perhaps TRBD1 (6 bases). The CDR3 sequence is 17 residues long. V dropped 3 bases and J dropped 3 bases, with 18 bases sitting between them. Germline V gene sequence: CDR1 SEHNR, CDR2 FQNEAQ (reference sequence). Written as DNA, the CDR3 is TGTGCCAGCAGCTTCTCCTGGGGGCCCGGGGTCTACAATGAGCAGTTCTTC. Its translation is CASSFSWGPGVYNEQFF.

This clone was counted a few times. This chain joins TRBV27 and TRBJ1-2; TRBD1 agrees at 8 bases. This CDR3 has 18 residues. Per germline, CDR1 MNHEY and CDR2 SMNVEV (reference sequence). Losses at the gene ends were 5 bases for V and 0 bases for J; bases not matched to a gene: 14. The CDR3 DNA follows: TGTGCCAGCAGTAATAGCGGACAGGGAGAGTTTGCTAACTATGGCTACACCTTC. Its translation is CASSNSGQGEFANYGYTF.

The J gene is TRBJ1-6, the V gene TRBV27, with a tentative D call TRBD1 (5 bases). CDR1 is MNHEY and CDR2 is SMNVEV in the germline V gene (reference sequence). V lost 0 bases and J 0 bases, leaving 12 bases between the germline ends. This CDR3 comprises 18 residues. The CDR3 loop is CASSLSRRGSSYNSPLHF. CDR3 DNA: TGTGCCAGCAGTTTATCGCGTCGGGGGAGCTCCTATAATTCACCCCTCCACTTT.

This clone came up once. The CDR3 DNA follows: TGCGCCAGCAGCCAAGATTGGGTGGGGCCCTACGAGCAGTACTTC. It is translated as CASSQDWVGPYEQYF. The rearrangement links TRBV4-3 to TRBJ2-7; maybe TRBD1 (5 bases). The CDR3 totals 15 residues. Trimming took off 0 bases at V and 2 bases at J, with 11 bases between the two ends. Germline loops: CDR1 LGHNA, CDR2 YSLEER.

Only one count was recorded for this clone. This chain connects TRBV4-1 to TRBJ2-1; 7 bases match TRBD1. The CDR3 loop spans 18 amino acids. V shed 2 bases and J 10 bases; nucleotides not matched to a gene: 20. In germline, CDR1 is MGHRA, CDR2 YSYEKL. The CDR3 protein is CASSQFKQDRPRYWEQFF. CDR3 in DNA: TGCGCCAGCAGCCAATTTAAACAGGACAGGCCCCGATATTGGGAGCAGTTCTTC.